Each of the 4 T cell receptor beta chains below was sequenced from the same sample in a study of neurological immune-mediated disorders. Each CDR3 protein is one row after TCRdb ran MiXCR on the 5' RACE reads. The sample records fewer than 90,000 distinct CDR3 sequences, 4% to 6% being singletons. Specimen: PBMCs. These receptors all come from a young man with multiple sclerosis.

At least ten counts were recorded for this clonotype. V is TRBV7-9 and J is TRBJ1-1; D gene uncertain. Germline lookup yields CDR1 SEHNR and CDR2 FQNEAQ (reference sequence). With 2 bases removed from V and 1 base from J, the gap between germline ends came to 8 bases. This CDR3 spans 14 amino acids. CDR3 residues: CASSLYTANTEAFF. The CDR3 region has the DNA TGTGCCAGCAGCTTATATACTGCGAACACTGAAGCTTTCTTT. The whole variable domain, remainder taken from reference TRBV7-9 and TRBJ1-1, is DTGVSQNPRHKITKRGQNVTFRCDPISEHNRLYWYRQTLGQGPEFLTYFQNEAQLEKSRLLSDRFSAERPKGSFSTLEIQRTEQGDSAMYLCASSLYTANTEAFFGQGTRLTVV.

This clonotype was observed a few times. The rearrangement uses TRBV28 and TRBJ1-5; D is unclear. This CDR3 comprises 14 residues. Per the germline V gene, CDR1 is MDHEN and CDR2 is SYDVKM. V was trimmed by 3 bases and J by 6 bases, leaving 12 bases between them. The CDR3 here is CASSLYMAGQPQHF. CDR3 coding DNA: TGTGCCAGCAGTTTGTACATGGCGGGTCAGCCCCAGCATTTT.

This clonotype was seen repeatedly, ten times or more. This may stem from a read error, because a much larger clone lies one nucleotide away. The CDR3 coding sequence is TGCAGTGCTAGGTTGGAAAGGGGGCGAAGACTGTTTTTT. This codes for CSARLERGRRLFF. The chain carries TRBV20-1 and TRBJ1-4, with TRBD1 matching 7 bases. CDR1 and CDR2 from the germline V gene are DFQATT and SNEGSKA (reference sequence). CDR3 size: 13 residues. J lost 13 bases, V lost 3 bases, and 11 bases had no gene match.

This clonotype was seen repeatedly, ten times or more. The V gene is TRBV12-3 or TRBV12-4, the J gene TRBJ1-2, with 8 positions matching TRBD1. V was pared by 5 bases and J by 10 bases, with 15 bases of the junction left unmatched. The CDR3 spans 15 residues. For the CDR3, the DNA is TGTGCCAGCAGTAACTTCTTTGGACAGGGAAACACCTACACCTTC. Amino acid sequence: CASSNFFGQGNTYTF.